This T cell receptor beta chain was profiled in a study of cytomegalovirus exposure and HLA in healthy donors. Study observations and caveats: Altogether, 160 or so TCR beta chains were recorded as cytomegalovirus-associated. TCR sequences were mostly rare, though some public TCRs occurred in many donors. Because they were indistinguishable, some V segments, including TRBV6-2 and TRBV6-3, were excluded. Earlier findings revealed that most TCR beta V segments proved productive either about 90% or about 30% of the time.

PCR used 60 Vbeta primers and 13 Jbeta primers. Some clones are missing from TCRdb's copy, which holds only in-frame ones; the method was immunoSEQ multiplex PCR. The listing records 200,000 or so clones. About this clone: Its antigen is not identified.

J gave up 5 bases and V 1 base, and 5 bases lay outside the gene matches. Germline-derived CDR1 and CDR2 are MGHRA and YSYEKL. The CDR3 runs to 15 residues. The sequence derives from a boy between 10 and 17 years old in good health and CMV-seronegative. This chain joins TRBV4-1 and TRBJ2-5, with TRBD1 matching 9 bases. The sample was PBMCs. The CDR3 loop reads CASSQAGTGSETQYF. In DNA form, the CDR3 reads TGCGCCAGCAGCCAAGCCGGGACAGGGAGTGAGACCCAGTACTTC.